This record concerns one T cell receptor beta chain sequence. As handled by the study authors: Reference gene primer amplification yielded estimated nucleated cell counts. Assay: immunoSEQ multiplex PCR; the TCRdb copy retains only in-frame clones and omits some. Clone size and the V and J calls come from that table; the DNA yielded D and trimming. Of under 200,000 clones listed, less than 90% were seen once; the top ten hold roughly 4.1%. The V end was cut by 4 bases, the J end by 6 bases, with 6 bases between. The CDR3 runs 11 residues. Germline-derived CDR1 and CDR2 are MNHEY and SVGAGI. These data originate in a study of blood T cell repertoires in COVID-19. Study-level background: T cells, B-cell-depleted T cells, or PBMCs provided the cDNA or gDNA that served as material.

This sequence originates from a woman aged 70 to 79 with acute or convalescent COVID-19. V is TRBV6-5 and J is TRBJ1-1; no definite D call. Sequenced sample: peripheral blood. CDR3 DNA sequence: TGTGCCAGCAGTTCGTTCGCTGAAGCTTTCTTT. This gives the protein CASSSFAEAFF.